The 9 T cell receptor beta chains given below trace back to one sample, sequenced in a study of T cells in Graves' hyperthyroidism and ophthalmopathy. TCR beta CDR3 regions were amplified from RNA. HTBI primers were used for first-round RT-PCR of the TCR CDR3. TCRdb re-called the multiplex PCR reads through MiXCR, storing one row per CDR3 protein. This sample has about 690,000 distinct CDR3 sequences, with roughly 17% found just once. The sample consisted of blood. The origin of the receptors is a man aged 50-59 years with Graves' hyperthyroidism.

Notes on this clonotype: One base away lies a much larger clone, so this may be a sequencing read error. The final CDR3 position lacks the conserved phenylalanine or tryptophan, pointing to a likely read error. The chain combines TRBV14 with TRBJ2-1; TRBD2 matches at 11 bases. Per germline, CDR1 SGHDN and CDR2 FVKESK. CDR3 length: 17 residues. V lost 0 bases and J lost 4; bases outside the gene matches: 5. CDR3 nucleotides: TGTGCCAGCAGCCAAGATTTAGCGGGAGGGATTTACAATGAGCAGTTCTGC. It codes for CASSQDLAGGIYNEQFC.

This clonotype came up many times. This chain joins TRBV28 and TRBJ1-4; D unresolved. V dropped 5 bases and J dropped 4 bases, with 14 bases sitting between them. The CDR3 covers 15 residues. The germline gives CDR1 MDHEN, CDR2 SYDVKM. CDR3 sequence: CASSPIRTVNEKLFF. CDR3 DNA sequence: TGTGCCAGCAGTCCCATCCGGACTGTTAATGAAAAACTGTTTTTT.

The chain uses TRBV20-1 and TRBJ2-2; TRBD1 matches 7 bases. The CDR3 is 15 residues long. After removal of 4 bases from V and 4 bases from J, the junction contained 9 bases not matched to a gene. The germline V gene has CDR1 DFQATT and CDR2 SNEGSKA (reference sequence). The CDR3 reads CSAKPTGVGTGELFF. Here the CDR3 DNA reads TGCAGTGCTAAACCAACAGGGGTAGGCACCGGGGAGCTGTTTTTT.

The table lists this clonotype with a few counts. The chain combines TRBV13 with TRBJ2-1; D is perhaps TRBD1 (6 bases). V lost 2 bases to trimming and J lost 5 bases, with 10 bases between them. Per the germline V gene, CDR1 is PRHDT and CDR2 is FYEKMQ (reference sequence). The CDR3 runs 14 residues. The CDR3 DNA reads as TGTGCCAGCAGCTTACGAGGACAGAACAATGAGCAGTTCTTC. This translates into CASSLRGQNNEQFF.

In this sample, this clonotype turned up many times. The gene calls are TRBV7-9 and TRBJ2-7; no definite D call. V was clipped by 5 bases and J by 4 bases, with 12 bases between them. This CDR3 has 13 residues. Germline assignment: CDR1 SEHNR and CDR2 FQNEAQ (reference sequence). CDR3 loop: CASSPGVGYEQYF. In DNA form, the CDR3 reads TGTGCCAGCAGCCCCGGCGTGGGATACGAGCAGTACTTC.

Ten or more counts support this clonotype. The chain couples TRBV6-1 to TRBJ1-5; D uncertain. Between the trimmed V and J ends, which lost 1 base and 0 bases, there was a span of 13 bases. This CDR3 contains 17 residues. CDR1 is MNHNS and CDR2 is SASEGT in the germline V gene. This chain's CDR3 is CASSEVLGSYSNQPQHF. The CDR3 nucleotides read TGTGCCAGCAGTGAAGTACTGGGATCTTATAGCAATCAGCCCCAGCATTTT.

The CDR3 region is CASSLEFQGSSYEQYF. CDR3 nucleotide sequence: TGCGCCAGCAGCTTGGAGTTTCAGGGGAGCTCCTACGAGCAGTACTTC. The J gene is TRBJ2-7, the V gene TRBV5-1; D is possibly TRBD1 (6 bases). The CDR3 is 16 residues long. In germline, CDR1 is SGHRS, CDR2 YFSETQ. V shed 0 bases and J shed 0 bases, with 13 bases lying between them.

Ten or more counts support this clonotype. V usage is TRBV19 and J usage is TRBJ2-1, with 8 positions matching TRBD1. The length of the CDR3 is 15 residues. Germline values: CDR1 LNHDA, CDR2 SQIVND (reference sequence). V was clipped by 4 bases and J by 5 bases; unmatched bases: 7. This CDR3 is CASSKQGGVNNEQFF. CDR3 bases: TGTGCCAGTAGTAAACAGGGGGGTGTTAACAATGAGCAGTTCTTC.

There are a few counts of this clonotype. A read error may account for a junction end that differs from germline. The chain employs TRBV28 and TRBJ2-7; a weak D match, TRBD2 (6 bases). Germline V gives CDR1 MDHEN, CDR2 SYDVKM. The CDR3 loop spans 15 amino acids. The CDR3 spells CTSSLFVTSSYEQYF. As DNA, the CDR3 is TGTACCAGCAGTTTATTCGTGACTAGTTCCTACGAGCAGTACTTC.